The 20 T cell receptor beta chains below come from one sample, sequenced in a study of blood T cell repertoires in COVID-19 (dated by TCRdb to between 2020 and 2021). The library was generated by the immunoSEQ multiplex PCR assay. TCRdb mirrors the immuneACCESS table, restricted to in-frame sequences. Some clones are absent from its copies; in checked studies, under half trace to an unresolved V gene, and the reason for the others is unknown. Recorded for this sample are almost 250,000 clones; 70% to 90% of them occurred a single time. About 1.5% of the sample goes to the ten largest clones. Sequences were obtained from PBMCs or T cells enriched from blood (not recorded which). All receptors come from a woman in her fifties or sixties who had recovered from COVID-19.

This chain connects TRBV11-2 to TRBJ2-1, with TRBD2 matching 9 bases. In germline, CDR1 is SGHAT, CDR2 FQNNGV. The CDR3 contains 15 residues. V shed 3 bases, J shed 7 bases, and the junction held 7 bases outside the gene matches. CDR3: CASSFLAGVMNEQFF. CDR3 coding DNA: TGTGCCAGCAGCTTTTTAGCGGGAGTAATGAATGAGCAGTTCTTC.

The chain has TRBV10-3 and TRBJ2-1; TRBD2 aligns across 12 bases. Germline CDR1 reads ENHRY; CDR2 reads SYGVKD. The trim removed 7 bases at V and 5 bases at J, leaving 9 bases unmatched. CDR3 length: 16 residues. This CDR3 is CAIMETSGSSDNEQFF. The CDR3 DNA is TGTGCCATCATGGAGACTAGCGGGAGTTCGGACAATGAGCAGTTCTTC.

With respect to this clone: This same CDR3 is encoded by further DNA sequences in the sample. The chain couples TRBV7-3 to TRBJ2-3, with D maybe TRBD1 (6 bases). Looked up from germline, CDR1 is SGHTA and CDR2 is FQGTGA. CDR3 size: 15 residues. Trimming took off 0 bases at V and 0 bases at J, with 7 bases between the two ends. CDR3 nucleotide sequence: TGTGCCAGCAGCTTAACCAGGGGTAGCACAGATACGCAGTATTTT. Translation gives CASSLTRGSTDTQYF.

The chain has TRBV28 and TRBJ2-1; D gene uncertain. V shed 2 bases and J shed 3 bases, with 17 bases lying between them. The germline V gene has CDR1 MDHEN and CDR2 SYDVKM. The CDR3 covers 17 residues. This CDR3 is CASSLTTQRGVYNEQFF. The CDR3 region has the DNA TGTGCCAGCAGTTTAACGACTCAGCGAGGAGTCTACAATGAGCAGTTCTTC.

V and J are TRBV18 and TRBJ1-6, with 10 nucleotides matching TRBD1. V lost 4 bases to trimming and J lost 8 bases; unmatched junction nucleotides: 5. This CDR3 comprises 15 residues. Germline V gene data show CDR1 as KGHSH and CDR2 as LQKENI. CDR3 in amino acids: CASSLVGTGDSPLHF. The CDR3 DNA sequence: TGTGCCAGCTCACTGGTCGGGACAGGGGATTCACCCCTCCACTTT.

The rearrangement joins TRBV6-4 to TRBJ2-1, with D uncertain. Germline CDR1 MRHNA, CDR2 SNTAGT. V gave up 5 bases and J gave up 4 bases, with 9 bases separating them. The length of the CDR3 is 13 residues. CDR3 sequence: CASSPRGYNEQFF. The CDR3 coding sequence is TGTGCCAGCAGTCCGCGAGGTTACAATGAGCAGTTCTTC.

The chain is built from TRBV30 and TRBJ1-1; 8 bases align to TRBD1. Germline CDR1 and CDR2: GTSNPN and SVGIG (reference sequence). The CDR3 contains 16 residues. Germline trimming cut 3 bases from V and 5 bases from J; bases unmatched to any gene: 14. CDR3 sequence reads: CAWSKRRQGWGTEAFF. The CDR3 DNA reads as TGTGCCTGGAGCAAACGTCGACAGGGGTGGGGGACTGAAGCTTTCTTT. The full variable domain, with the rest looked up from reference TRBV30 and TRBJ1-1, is SQTIHQWPATLVQPVGSPLSLECTVEGTSNPNLYWYRQAAGRGLQLLFYSVGIGQISSEVPQNLSASRPQDRQFILSSKKLLLSDSGFYLCAWSKRRQGWGTEAFFGQGTRLTVV.

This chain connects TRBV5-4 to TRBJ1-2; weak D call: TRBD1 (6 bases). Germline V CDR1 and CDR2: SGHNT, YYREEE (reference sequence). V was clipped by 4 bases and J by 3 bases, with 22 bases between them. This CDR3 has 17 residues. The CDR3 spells CASSLGGGRGRDYGYTF. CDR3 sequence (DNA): TGTGCCAGCAGCCTTGGTGGGGGCAGGGGAAGGGACTATGGCTACACCTTC.

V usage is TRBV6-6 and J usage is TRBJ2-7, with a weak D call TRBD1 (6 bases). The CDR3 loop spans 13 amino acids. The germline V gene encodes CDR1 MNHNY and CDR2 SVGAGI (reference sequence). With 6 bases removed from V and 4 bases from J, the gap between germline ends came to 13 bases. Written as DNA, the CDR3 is TGTGCCAGCAGGACGGGACATCTGTACGAGCAGTACTTC. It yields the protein CASRTGHLYEQYF.

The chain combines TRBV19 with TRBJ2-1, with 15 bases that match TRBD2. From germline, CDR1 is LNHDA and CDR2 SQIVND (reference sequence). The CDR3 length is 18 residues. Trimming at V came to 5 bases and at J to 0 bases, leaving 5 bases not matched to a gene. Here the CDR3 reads CASSAGTSGRYSYNEQFF. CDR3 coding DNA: TGTGCCAGTAGTGCCGGGACTAGCGGGAGGTACTCCTACAATGAGCAGTTCTTC.

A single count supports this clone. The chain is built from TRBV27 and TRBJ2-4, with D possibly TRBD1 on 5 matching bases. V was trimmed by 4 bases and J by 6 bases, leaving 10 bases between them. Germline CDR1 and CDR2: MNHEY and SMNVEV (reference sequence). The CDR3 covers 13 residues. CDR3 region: CASSSGISNIQYF. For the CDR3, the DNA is TGTGCCAGCAGTTCAGGGATTTCAAACATTCAGTACTTC.

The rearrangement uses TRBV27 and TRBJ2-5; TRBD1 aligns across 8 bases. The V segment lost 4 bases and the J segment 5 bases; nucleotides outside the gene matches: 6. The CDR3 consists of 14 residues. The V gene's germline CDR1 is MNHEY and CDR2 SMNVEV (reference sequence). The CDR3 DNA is TGTGCCAGCAGTTCCCGACAGGGGCTGGAGACCCAGTACTTC. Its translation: CASSSRQGLETQYF.

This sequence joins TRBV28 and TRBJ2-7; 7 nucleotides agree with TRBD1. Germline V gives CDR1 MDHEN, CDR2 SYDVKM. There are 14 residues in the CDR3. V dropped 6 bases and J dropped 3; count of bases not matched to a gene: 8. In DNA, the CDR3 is TGTGCCAGCAGCCCGGGACAGCGTTTCTACGAGCAGTACTTC. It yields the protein CASSPGQRFYEQYF.

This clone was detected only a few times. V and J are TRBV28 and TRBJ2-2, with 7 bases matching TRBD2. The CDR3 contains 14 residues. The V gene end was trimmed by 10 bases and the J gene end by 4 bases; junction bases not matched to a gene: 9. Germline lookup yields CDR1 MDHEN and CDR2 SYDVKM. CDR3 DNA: TGTGCCACCCCAATGAGGGAGGGCACCGGGGAGCTGTTTTTT. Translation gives CATPMREGTGELFF.

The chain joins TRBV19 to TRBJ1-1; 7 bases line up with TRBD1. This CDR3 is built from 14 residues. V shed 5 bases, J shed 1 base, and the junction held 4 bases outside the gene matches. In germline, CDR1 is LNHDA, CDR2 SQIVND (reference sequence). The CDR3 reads CASSPGQRNTEAFF. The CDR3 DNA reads TGTGCCAGTAGTCCGGGACAGCGGAACACTGAAGCTTTCTTT.

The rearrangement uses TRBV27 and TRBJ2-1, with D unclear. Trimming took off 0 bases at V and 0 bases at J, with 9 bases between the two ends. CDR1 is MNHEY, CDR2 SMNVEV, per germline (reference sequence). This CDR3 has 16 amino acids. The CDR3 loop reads CASSLSPRNSYNEQFF. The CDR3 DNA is TGTGCCAGCAGTTTATCCCCCAGGAACTCCTACAATGAGCAGTTCTTC.

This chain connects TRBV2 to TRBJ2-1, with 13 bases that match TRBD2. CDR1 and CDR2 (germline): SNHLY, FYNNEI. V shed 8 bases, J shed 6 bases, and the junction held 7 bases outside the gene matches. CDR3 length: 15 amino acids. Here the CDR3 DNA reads TGTGCCAGCCCCAGGACTAGCGGGAGCGGCAATGAGCAGTTCTTC. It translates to CASPRTSGSGNEQFF.

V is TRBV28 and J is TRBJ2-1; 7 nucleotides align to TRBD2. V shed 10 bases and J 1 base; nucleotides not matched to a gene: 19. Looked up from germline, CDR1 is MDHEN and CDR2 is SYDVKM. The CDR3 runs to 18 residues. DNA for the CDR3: TGTGCCATCACACCCACTCGGCCAGCGGGAAGTTCCTACAATGAGCAGTTCTTC. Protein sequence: CAITPTRPAGSSYNEQFF. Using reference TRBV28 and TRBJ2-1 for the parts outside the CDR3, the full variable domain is DVKVTQSSRYLVKRTGEKVFLECVQDMDHENMFWYRQDPGLGLRLIYFSYDVKMKEKGDIPEGYSVSREKKERFSLILESASTNQTSMYLCAITPTRPAGSSYNEQFFGPGTRLTVL.

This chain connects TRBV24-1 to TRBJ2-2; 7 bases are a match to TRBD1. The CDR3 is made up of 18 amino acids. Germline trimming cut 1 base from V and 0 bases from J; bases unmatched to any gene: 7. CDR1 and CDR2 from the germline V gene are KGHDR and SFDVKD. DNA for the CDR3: TGTGCCACCAGTGATTTAATTGGCAGGGGGTCGAACACCGGGGAGCTGTTTTTT. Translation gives CATSDLIGRGSNTGELFF.

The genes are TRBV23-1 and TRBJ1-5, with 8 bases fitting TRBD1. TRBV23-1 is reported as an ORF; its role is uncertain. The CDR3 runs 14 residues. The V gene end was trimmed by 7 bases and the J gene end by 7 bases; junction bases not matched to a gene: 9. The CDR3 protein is CASTEDRVRQPQHF. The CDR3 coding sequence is TGCGCCAGCACCGAGGACAGGGTAAGGCAGCCCCAGCATTTT.